These T cell receptor beta chains were read from a single sample in a study of PD-1 blockade in classical Hodgkin lymphoma. Assay: immunoSEQ multiplex PCR; the TCRdb copy retains only in-frame clones and omits some. Among about 31,000 clones listed, roughly four fifths were seen once. The material sequenced was peripheral blood mononuclear cells (PBMCs), taken before the fourth cycle of nivolumab. These receptors all stem from a human donor with classical Hodgkin lymphoma. Each CDR3 is given with its conserved first and last residue. The D gene is left open where the match is weak. Clone size is given for some rows only: seen once, a few or many times, or a class if the clone is expanded.

size: NA; J: TRBJ2-3; D: TRBD1; V: TRBV5-5; CDR3: CASSLAAGGLTDTQYF; DNA: TGTGCCAGCAGCTTGGCGGCAGGGGGCCTGACAGATACGCAGTATTTT
size: once; J: TRBJ1-1; D: NA; V: TRBV4-1; CDR3: CASSQWSVNTEAFF; DNA: TGCGCCAGCAGCCAATGGAGTGTGAACACTGAAGCTTTCTTT
size: NA; J: TRBJ1-4; D: NA; V: TRBV15; CDR3: CATSRETATNEKLFF; DNA: TGTGCCACCAGCAGAGAGACAGCAACTAATGAAAAACTGTTTTTT
size: NA; J: TRBJ2-3; D: NA; V: TRBV11-2; CDR3: CASSLGVNRRTDTQYF; DNA: TGTGCCAGCAGCTTAGGGGTGAACAGGAGAACAGATACGCAGTATTTT
size: NA; J: TRBJ1-1; D: NA; V: TRBV27; CDR3: CASSASGKVNTEAFF; DNA: TGTGCCAGCAGCGCCTCAGGGAAGGTAAACACTGAAGCTTTCTTT
size: NA; J: TRBJ2-2; D: NA; V: TRBV6-5; CDR3: CASSPRRELFF; DNA: TGTGCCAGCAGCCCCCGGAGGGAGCTGTTTTTT
size: NA; J: TRBJ2-2; D: NA; V: TRBV9; CDR3: CASSPRMDTNTGELFF; DNA: TGTGCCAGCAGCCCAAGAATGGACACAAACACCGGGGAGCTGTTTTTT
size: NA; J: TRBJ2-1; D: NA; V: TRBV11-2; CDR3: CASSSGPEKAYNEQFF; DNA: TGTGCCAGCAGCTCCGGACCGGAGAAGGCCTACAATGAGCAGTTCTTC
size: NA; J: TRBJ1-1; D: NA; V: TRBV29-1; CDR3: CSDRTGYTEAFF; DNA: TGCAGCGACCGGACGGGGTATACTGAAGCTTTCTTT
size: NA; J: TRBJ1-2; D: NA; V: TRBV5-1; CDR3: CASSLGGNYGYTF; DNA: TGCGCCAGCAGCTTGGGCGGGAACTATGGCTACACCTTC